Reported below is one T cell receptor beta chain. The CDR3 covers 15 residues. Germline V gene data show CDR1 as MNHEY and CDR2 as SMNVEV (reference sequence). The V segment lost 10 bases and the J segment 1 base; nucleotides outside the gene matches: 10. This entry is derived from a study of blood T cell repertoires in COVID-19. Study-wide context: T cells, B-cell-depleted T cells, or PBMCs provided the cDNA or gDNA that served as material.

Method: immunoSEQ multiplex PCR; TCRdb's copy keeps in-frame clones and lacks some. Of a few hundred thousand clones listed, about 90% are singletons. The V and J genes are TRBV27 and TRBJ2-1; 7 nucleotides match TRBD2. The specimen sequenced was peripheral blood. The clonotype was recovered from a man aged 40-49 years with acute or convalescent COVID-19. In nucleotides, the CDR3 is TGTGCCACCGCGGGGCGGGAGAGGTCCTACAATGAGCAGTTCTTC. It translates to CATAGRERSYNEQFF.